The sequence of this TCR beta chain was determined in a study of cytomegalovirus exposure and HLA in healthy donors. Study outcomes and limitations: Immune exposure information comprised only CMV serostatus. Reports described diagnosis of cytomegalovirus status by the classifier as highly specific and sensitive. Data from an earlier analysis indicated that most TCR beta V segments were productive either about 90% or about 30% of the time. A later analysis reported that several of the most significant clusters appeared to be linked to common viral pathogens, among them Epstein-Barr virus.

The CDR3 runs to 13 residues. With 5 bases removed from V and 3 bases from J, the gap between germline ends came to 5 bases. Germline CDR1 and CDR2: SGHTA and FQGTGA. As regards this clone: Its antigen is still unknown.

A multiplex PCR was run with 60 Vbeta primers and 13 Jbeta primers. TCRdb keeps only in-frame clones here, not all; method: immunoSEQ multiplex PCR. Among over 110,000 clones listed, roughly four fifths were seen once. The chain recombines TRBV7-3 with TRBJ1-6; D remains unclear. The specimen sequenced was PBMCs. The sequence came from a woman in her thirties or forties in good health and CMV-seronegative. CDR3 residues: CASSRDYNSPLHF. For the CDR3, the DNA is TGTGCCAGCAGCCGGGACTATAATTCACCCCTCCACTTT.